These 21 T cell receptor beta chains came from one sample sequenced in a study of blood T cell repertoires in COVID-19. Some clones are missing from TCRdb's copy, which holds only in-frame ones; the method was immunoSEQ multiplex PCR. The sample yields 65,000 or so clones, 90% seen once. Input material: peripheral blood. All receptors derive from a man aged 55-75 years with acute or convalescent COVID-19.

This clone has more than one count but fewer than ten. The chain links TRBV7-2 to TRBJ1-1, with D unresolved. CDR1 and CDR2 (germline): SGHTA, FQGNSA. The CDR3 has 13 amino acids. V dropped 0 bases and J dropped 8 bases, with 10 bases sitting between them. The CDR3 nucleotides read TGTGCCAGCAGCTTAGCGAGGTTCAGAGAAGCTTTCTTT. Translating it yields CASSLARFREAFF. The full variable domain, rest sourced from reference TRBV7-2 and TRBJ1-1, is GAGVSQSPSNKVTEKGKDVELRCDPISGHTALYWYRQSLGQGLEFLIYFQGNSAPDKSGLPSDRFSAERTGGSVSTLTIQRTQQEDSAVYLCASSLARFREAFFGQGTRLTVV.

The gene calls are TRBV27 and TRBJ2-7; D gene uncertain. V lost 3 bases and J lost 6, with 12 bases in between. The CDR3 runs 13 residues. From germline, CDR1 is MNHEY and CDR2 SMNVEV (reference sequence). CDR3 in amino acids: CASSFIGSSEQYF. The CDR3 DNA is TGTGCCAGCAGTTTTATAGGTAGCTCCGAGCAGTACTTC.

J is TRBJ2-3 and V is TRBV11-2, with D perhaps TRBD2 (6 bases). This CDR3 is 14 amino acids long. V gave up 1 base and J gave up 4 bases, with 9 bases separating them. In germline, CDR1 is SGHAT, CDR2 FQNNGV. The CDR3 sequence is CASSLGLVPDTQYF. The DNA of the CDR3 is TGTGCCAGCAGCTTAGGACTAGTCCCAGATACGCAGTATTTT.

This sequence joins TRBV7-9 and TRBJ2-3; TRBD2 matches at 8 bases. CDR1 and CDR2 (germline): SEHNR, FQNEAQ (reference sequence). Trimming removed 3 bases from V and 5 bases from J; junction bases left unmatched: 10. The CDR3 is 16 amino acids. The DNA for the CDR3 is TGTGCCAGCAGCTTGGTGGCGGGGGGCCCTGAAGATACGCAGTATTTT. Its protein product is CASSLVAGGPEDTQYF.

The chain combines TRBV7-2 with TRBJ2-1; 9 bases are shared with TRBD2. Germline V gene lookup returns CDR1 SGHTA and CDR2 FQGNSA. The CDR3 runs 16 residues. Unmatched junction bases numbered 17, after V lost 10 bases and J lost 7 bases. CDR3 amino acids: CATLLQAGGPWNEQFF. The CDR3 DNA follows: TGTGCCACCCTCTTACAGGCGGGGGGGCCGTGGAATGAGCAGTTCTTC. Full variable domain (rest looked up from reference TRBV7-2 and TRBJ2-1): GAGVSQSPSNKVTEKGKDVELRCDPISGHTALYWYRQSLGQGLEFLIYFQGNSAPDKSGLPSDRFSAERTGGSVSTLTIQRTQQEDSAVYLCATLLQAGGPWNEQFFGPGTRLTVL.

The gene calls are TRBV19 and TRBJ1-2; no firm D call. Looked up from germline, CDR1 is LNHDA and CDR2 is SQIVND (reference sequence). V was cut by 6 bases and J by 4 bases, with 12 bases left in between. The CDR3 length is 13 residues. Written as DNA, the CDR3 is TGTGCCAGTAGCTTCGGGGAATTCTATGGCTACACCTTC. Its protein is CASSFGEFYGYTF.

This chain joins TRBV23-1 and TRBJ1-1; D ambiguous. TRBV23-1 is placed among ORFs of uncertain function. Trimming took 1 base from V and 8 from J, leaving 11 bases between them. This CDR3 is built from 13 residues. CDR3 nucleotides: TGCGCCAGCAGTCAATTCTCGGACTCGGAAGCTTTCTTT. Translation gives CASSQFSDSEAFF.

This clone was seen once. The rearrangement joins TRBV2 to TRBJ1-2, with D possibly being TRBD1 (6 bases). Deletions cut 7 bases from V and 6 bases from J, with 15 bases between. This CDR3 is 13 amino acids long. Germline values: CDR1 SNHLY, CDR2 FYNNEI. This CDR3 is CASKTDSYDGYTF. CDR3 nucleotides: TGTGCCAGCAAAACGGACAGTTATGATGGCTACACCTTC. Full variable domain (rest looked up from reference TRBV2 and TRBJ1-2): EPEVTQTPSHQVTQMGQEVILRCVPISNHLYFYWYRQILGQKVEFLVSFYNNEISEKSEIFDDQFSVERPDGSNFTLKIRSTKLEDSAMYFCASKTDSYDGYTFGSGTRLTVV.

The CDR3 region has the DNA TGTGCCTCCTCCCGCAGCGGGACCGGGGAGCTGTTTTTT. This translates into CASSRSGTGELFF. The gene calls are TRBV7-3 and TRBJ2-2, with D maybe TRBD2 (6 bases). Trimming took off 11 bases at V and 5 bases at J, with 15 bases between the two ends. This CDR3 comprises 13 residues. Germline values: CDR1 SGHTA, CDR2 FQGTGA. Drawing the rest from reference TRBV7-3 and TRBJ2-2, the complete variable domain is GAGVSQTPSNKVTEKGKYVELRCDPISGHTALYWYRQSLGQGPEFLIYFQGTGAADDSGLPNDRFFAVRPEGSVSTLKIQRTERGDSAVYLCASSRSGTGELFFGEGSRLTVL.

This clone occurred once. The chain links TRBV7-2 to TRBJ1-5; the match to TRBD1 covers 9 bases. CDR3 length: 16 residues. CDR1 and CDR2 from the germline V gene are SGHTA and FQGNSA. With 5 bases clipped from V and 6 bases from J, the junction kept 11 bases outside the gene matches. This CDR3 reads CASSPSDRGMSQPQHF. As DNA, the CDR3 is TGTGCCAGCAGCCCATCGGACAGGGGAATGAGTCAGCCCCAGCATTTT.

In its sample, this clone was seen once. The V gene is TRBV7-2, the J gene TRBJ1-6, with 9 bases lining up with TRBD1. Looked up from germline, CDR1 is SGHTA and CDR2 is FQGNSA. This CDR3 is 19 amino acids long. J gave up 9 bases and V 4 bases, and 19 bases lay outside the gene matches. CDR3 residues: CASSYTAPGQGIFGSPLHF. The CDR3 DNA is TGTGCCAGCAGCTATACGGCTCCGGGACAGGGAATCTTTGGTTCACCCCTCCACTTT.

The chain couples TRBV19 to TRBJ2-2; TRBD2 matches 7 bases. Germline loops: CDR1 LNHDA, CDR2 SQIVND (reference sequence). There are 14 residues in the CDR3. The ends lost 7 bases at V and 0 bases at J; junction bases unmatched: 2. The CDR3 DNA sequence: TGTGCCAGTAAGGGACTAACGAACACCGGGGAGCTGTTTTTT. It specifies CASKGLTNTGELFF.

This chain links TRBV6-5 with TRBJ1-2; a weak D match, TRBD1 (5 bases). Per the germline V gene, CDR1 is MNHEY and CDR2 is SVGAGI. The CDR3 length is 14 residues. V dropped 6 bases and J dropped 0 bases, with 11 bases sitting between them. CDR3 sequence reads: CASRDNPSNYGYTF. The CDR3 DNA reads as TGTGCCAGCAGGGACAATCCATCTAACTATGGCTACACCTTC.

Concerning this clone itself: Within the sample, other DNA sequences also encode this same CDR3. V usage is TRBV7-9 and J usage is TRBJ1-1, with 7 positions matching TRBD1. Germline V gives CDR1 SEHNR, CDR2 FQNEAQ (reference sequence). With 5 bases clipped from V and 1 base from J, the junction kept 4 bases outside the gene matches. This CDR3 contains 14 residues. The CDR3 here is CASSRQGSNTEAFF. The CDR3 nucleotides read TGTGCCAGCAGCAGACAGGGCTCGAACACTGAAGCTTTCTTT. Drawing the rest from reference TRBV7-9 and TRBJ1-1, the complete variable domain is DTGVSQNPRHKITKRGQNVTFRCDPISEHNRLYWYRQTLGQGPEFLTYFQNEAQLEKSRLLSDRFSAERPKGSFSTLEIQRTEQGDSAMYLCASSRQGSNTEAFFGQGTRLTVV.

V gene TRBV2 combines with J gene TRBJ2-1; D is possibly TRBD2 (5 bases). CDR1 is SNHLY, CDR2 FYNNEI, per germline. V was trimmed by 8 bases and J by 4 bases, leaving 12 bases between them. CDR3 size: 13 residues. The CDR3 DNA sequence: TGTGCCAGCGGATCGGACTTGTACAATGAGCAGTTCTTC. Translated: CASGSDLYNEQFF.

This CDR3 reads CASSLGEGFEKLFF. The CDR3 region has the DNA TGCGCCAGCAGCCTAGGGGAGGGTTTCGAAAAACTGTTTTTT. The V and J genes are TRBV10-2 and TRBJ1-4; D may be TRBD1 (5 bases). The CDR3 is 14 amino acids. V was trimmed by 6 bases and J by 8 bases, leaving 16 bases between them. In germline, CDR1 is WSHSY, CDR2 SAAADI.

This chain links TRBV9 with TRBJ2-3; D may be TRBD1 (6 bases). Germline assignment: CDR1 SGDLS and CDR2 YYNGEE. The V gene lost 7 bases and the J gene lost 2 bases, with 11 bases spanning the gap. The CDR3 extends over 13 amino acids. For the CDR3, the DNA is TGTGCCAGCTCGGGACATACCACAGATACGCAGTATTTT. This gives the protein CASSGHTTDTQYF.

The chain carries TRBV7-3 and TRBJ1-1; no reliable D call. Trimming removed 2 bases at V and 10 bases at J, with 14 bases between. Germline V gene sequence: CDR1 SGHTA, CDR2 FQGTGA. The CDR3 has 13 residues. CDR3 protein: CASSLERGRVAFF. The CDR3 DNA follows: TGTGCCAGCAGCTTAGAGCGGGGTAGGGTAGCTTTCTTT.

The V and J genes are TRBV27 and TRBJ1-6; 8 nucleotides line up with TRBD1. The V gene's germline CDR1 is MNHEY and CDR2 SMNVEV (reference sequence). The CDR3 has 19 amino acids. Trimming cost V 4 bases and J 0 bases; bases outside gene matches: 11. CDR3 sequence reads: CASSWFRTGTTSYNSPLHF. For the CDR3, the DNA is TGTGCCAGCAGTTGGTTCCGGACAGGGACAACCTCCTATAATTCACCCCTCCACTTT.

The chain couples TRBV3-1 (or the pseudogene TRBV3-2) to TRBJ2-7; 11 nucleotides match TRBD1. The CDR3 consists of 15 residues. The trim removed 4 bases at V and 3 bases at J, leaving 5 bases unmatched. Germline-derived CDR1 and CDR2 are LGHDT and YNNKEL (reference sequence). The CDR3 DNA follows: TGTGCCAGCAGCCCTTCGGGACAGGGGGGCTACGAGCAGTACTTC. Its protein is CASSPSGQGGYEQYF.

This clone is categorized as medium-sized. The CDR3 sequence: CASSLASGNTEAFF. The CDR3 coding sequence is TGTGCCAGCAGCTTAGCCTCCGGGAACACTGAAGCTTTCTTT. J is TRBJ1-1 and V is TRBV7-9; no firm D call. The CDR3 consists of 14 residues. With 0 bases removed from V and 1 base from J, the gap between germline ends came to 6 bases. CDR1 SEHNR and CDR2 FQNEAQ come from the germline V gene (reference sequence).